Listed below are T cell receptor beta chains from one sample, sequenced in a study of T cells in Graves' hyperthyroidism and ophthalmopathy. MiXCR was run by TCRdb on the multiplex PCR reads, yielding one entry per CDR3 protein. The repertoire holds more than 550,000 distinct CDR3 sequences, with 45% as singletons. The sample consisted of peripheral blood or thyroid tissue (not recorded which). Receptors were obtained from an adult man with Graves' disease, either hyperthyroidism or ophthalmopathy (not recorded which). CDR3s include the opening cysteine and the closing phenylalanine or tryptophan. A D gene is named only where the DNA matches it firmly. Clone size appears in some rows only: once, few, many, or a class for an expanded clone.

size	D	J	V	CDR3	DNA
.	.	TRBJ1-5	TRBV7-3	CASSQEQRTDSNQPQHF	TGTGCCAGCAGCCAAGAACAACGGACAGATAGCAATCAGCCCCAGCATTTT
.	.	TRBJ2-7	TRBV25-1	CASSPGLPSSYEQYF	TGTGCCAGCAGTCCGGGACTCCCAAGCTCCTACGAGCAGTACTTC
once	.	TRBJ1-1	TRBV11-2	CATSTSDSVNTEAFF	TGTGCCACCAGCACATCGGACAGCGTTAACACTGAAGCTTTCTTT
.	.	TRBJ1-5	TRBV29-1	CSSVRGDRNQPQHF	TGCAGCTCAGTCAGGGGAGATCGCAATCAGCCCCAGCATTTT
.	.	TRBJ1-1	TRBV11-3	CASSRSTPNTEAFF	TGTGCCAGCAGCCGATCGACACCGAACACTGAAGCTTTCTTT
.	.	TRBJ2-7	TRBV5-4	CASSLAPGQIFPGLRGDEQYF	TGTGCCAGCAGCTTGGCCCCGGGACAGATTTTTCCGGGACTACGAGGGGACGAGCAGTACTTC
.	.	TRBJ2-6	TRBV2	CASSESGWRWANVLTF	TGTGCCAGCAGTGAATCGGGGTGGAGGTGGGCCAACGTCCTGACTTTC
few	.	TRBJ1-1	TRBV6-5	CASGRTENTEAFF	TGTGCCAGCGGGAGGACGGAGAACACTGAAGCTTTCTTT
.	TRBD1	TRBJ1-1	TRBV29-1	CSGDRGSNTEAFF	TGCAGCGGGGACAGGGGTTCGAACACTGAAGCTTTCTTT
many	.	TRBJ2-7	TRBV20-1	CSASWGYEQYF	TGCAGTGCTAGTTGGGGCTACGAGCAGTACTTC
many	.	TRBJ2-5	TRBV7-7	CASSPTATQETQYF	TGTGCTAGCAGCCCGACAGCCACTCAAGAGACCCAGTACTTC
many	TRBD1	TRBJ2-7	TRBV7-9	CASSPDRGAYEQYF	TGTGCCAGCAGCCCGGACAGGGGGGCCTACGAGCAGTACTTC
.	.	TRBJ1-6	TRBV5-1	CASSLGPLGRSSYNSPLHF	TGCGCCAGCAGCTTGGGACCTCTCGGGCGGAGCTCCTATAATTCACCCCTCCACTTT
.	.	TRBJ2-7	TRBV11-1	CASSFTAVLEQYF	TGTGCCAGCAGTTTTACAGCCGTTCTCGAGCAGTACTTC
.	TRBD1	TRBJ1-3	TRBV29-1	CSSYQDRGTGNTIYF	TGCAGCAGTTACCAGGACAGGGGGACAGGAAACACCATATATTTT
.	.	TRBJ1-2	TRBV5-5	CASSLYETVNYGYTF	TGTGCCAGCAGCCTATACGAGACAGTAAACTATGGCTACACCTTC
.	.	TRBJ2-7	TRBV7-9	CASSPPGRREQYF	TGTGCCAGCAGCCCCCCCGGACGGAGGGAGCAGTACTTC
few	.	TRBJ1-1	TRBV6-1	CASSEADNTEAFF	TGTGCCAGCAGTGAAGCAGACAACACTGAAGCTTTCTTT
.	.	TRBJ1-2	TRBV2	CASSYSRAGDGYTF	TGTGCCAGCAGTTACTCGAGGGCAGGGGATGGCTACACCTTC
.	TRBD1	TRBJ1-2	TRBV20-1	CSARATGGPGEGYTF	TGCAGTGCTAGAGCCACAGGGGGGCCAGGGGAAGGCTACACCTTC
few	TRBD1	TRBJ1-2	TRBV7-9	CASNLGTEINYYGYTF	TGTGCCAGCAACCTGGGGACAGAGATAAATTACTATGGCTACACCTTC
many	.	TRBJ1-1	TRBV29-1	CSGIGGTEAFF	TGCAGCGGCATTGGGGGGACTGAAGCTTTCTTT
once	.	TRBJ2-7	TRBV29-1	CSLQGIPYEQYF	TGCAGCTTACAGGGCATACCCTACGAGCAGTACTTC
many	.	TRBJ2-7	TRBV2	CASRRDTIYEQYF	TGTGCCAGCAGACGGGACACGATCTACGAGCAGTACTTC
.	.	TRBJ1-6	TRBV19	CASSILGAGLGSPLHF	TGTGCCAGTAGTATCCTCGGGGCCGGTCTTGGTTCACCCCTCCACTTT
many	TRBD1	TRBJ2-5	TRBV7-9	CASSMGQAETQYF	TGTGCCAGCAGCATGGGACAGGCAGAGACCCAGTACTTC
.	.	TRBJ1-5	TRBV5-4	CASSQAWPALGGNQPQHF	TGCGCCAGCAGCCAAGCTTGGCCAGCCTTAGGTGGCAATCAGCCCCAGCATTTT
.	.	TRBJ1-1	TRBV2	CASSVDSFLNTEAFF	TGTGCCAGCAGCGTAGACAGCTTTCTGAACACTGAAGCTTTCTTT
.	TRBD1	TRBJ1-1	TRBV10-3	CAISGQGAEGTEAFF	TGTGCCATCAGTGGACAGGGGGCGGAGGGCACTGAAGCTTTCTTT
.	TRBD1	TRBJ2-5	TRBV10-3	CAISESQGKQETQYF	TGTGCCATCAGTGAGTCACAGGGGAAGCAGGAGACCCAGTACTTC
few	TRBD1	TRBJ1-3	TRBV20-1	CSARTGGNTIYF	TGCAGTGCTAGGACAGGGGGAAACACCATATATTTT
.	.	TRBJ1-6	TRBV2	CASSYHGTAGSPLHF	TGTGCCAGCAGTTACCATGGGACTGCGGGCTCACCCCTCCACTTT
once	.	TRBJ1-1	TRBV10-3	CAISDPGTPNTEAFF	TGTGCCATCAGTGACCCGGGGACACCGAACACTGAAGCTTTCTTT
.	.	TRBJ2-5	TRBV7-2	CASSFSWYQETQYF	TGTGCCAGCAGCTTCTCTTGGTACCAAGAGACCCAGTACTTC
few	TRBD1	TRBJ1-1	TRBV9	CASSVATDRDYVNTEAFF	TGTGCCAGCAGCGTAGCTACCGACAGGGACTACGTGAACACTGAAGCTTTCTTT
many	.	TRBJ1-6	TRBV12-3/TRBV12-4	CASSLALGSPLHF	TGTGCCAGCAGTTTAGCGCTGGGGTCACCCCTCCACTTT
many	.	TRBJ2-7	TRBV7-9	CASSLAGQGGYEQYF	TGTGCCAGCAGCTTAGCGGGTCAGGGCGGCTACGAGCAGTACTTC
.	.	TRBJ1-1	TRBV9	CTSSSGQGNTEAFF	TGTACCTCATCGTCGGGGCAGGGGAACACTGAAGCTTTCTTT
once	.	TRBJ2-7	TRBV10-3	CAISESGGQLEQYF	TGTGCCATCAGTGAGTCTGGGGGGCAGCTCGAGCAGTACTTC
many	TRBD1	TRBJ1-3	TRBV2	CASSGGQGSGNTIYF	TGTGCCAGCAGTGGGGGACAGGGCTCTGGAAACACCATATATTTT
few	.	TRBJ1-1	TRBV5-1	CASSFWGLNTEAFF	TGCGCCAGCAGCTTTTGGGGGCTGAACACTGAAGCTTTCTTT
.	.	TRBJ1-2	TRBV29-1	CSVEDLRVHTF	TGCAGCGTTGAAGATCTCAGGGTGCACACCTTC
few	TRBD2	TRBJ2-2	TRBV24-1	CATSDLAGANTGELFF	TGTGCCACCAGTGATTTGGCGGGGGCGAACACCGGGGAGCTGTTTTTT
few	.	TRBJ1-1	TRBV14	CASSQARGDTEAFF	TGTGCCAGCAGCCAAGCCAGGGGAGACACTGAAGCTTTCTTT
.	.	TRBJ1-5	TRBV7-2	CASSRHQNQPQHF	TGTGCCAGCAGCCGACACCAGAATCAGCCCCAGCATTTT
.	.	TRBJ1-2	TRBV29-1	CSVVGQYYGYTF	TGCAGCGTTGTGGGGCAGTACTATGGCTACACCTTC
.	TRBD1	TRBJ1-2	TRBV7-8	CASSLTGTVPGYTF	TGTGCCAGCAGCTTGACCGGGACAGTTCCCGGCTACACCTTC
once	TRBD1	TRBJ1-1	TRBV29-1	CSSDDRGRHTEAFF	TGCAGCAGTGACGACAGGGGGAGGCACACTGAAGCTTTCTTT
.	.	TRBJ2-7	TRBV20-1	CSARDLGYSSYEQYF	TGCAGTGCTAGAGATCTGGGATACAGCTCCTACGAGCAGTACTTC
.	.	TRBJ2-5	TRBV20-1	CSARRSASEGARGEAQYF	TGCAGTGCTAGGAGGTCGGCTAGCGAGGGGGCCAGAGGAGAGGCCCAGTACTTC
.	TRBD1	TRBJ1-5	TRBV7-8	CASSLSGQGINQPQHF	TGTGCCAGCAGCCTGAGTGGACAGGGGATAAATCAGCCCCAGCATTTT
once	TRBD1	TRBJ1-1	TRBV2	CATSPGQGARTTEAFF	TGTGCCACCAGTCCGGGACAGGGGGCGCGCACTACTGAAGCTTTCTTT
few	.	TRBJ1-6	TRBV10-2	CVSSEGRSPLHF	TGCGTCAGCTCAGAGGGACGTTCACCCCTCCACTTT
many	.	TRBJ2-5	TRBV7-2	CASGVLSGQETQYF	TGTGCCAGCGGCGTCTTGAGCGGGCAAGAGACCCAGTACTTC
.	.	TRBJ1-5	TRBV10-3	CAISGLEQVFNQPQHF	TGTGCCATCAGTGGTTTGGAACAGGTGTTCAATCAGCCCCAGCATTTT
.	.	TRBJ1-6	TRBV10-3	CAISEMRGAGSPLHF	TGTGCCATCAGTGAGATGCGGGGGGCTGGATCACCCCTCCACTTT